This TCR beta chain originates from a study of CD8+ T cells in alopecia areata. Following extraction, RNA underwent reverse transcription to cDNA, which served as the sequencing template. The assay was immunoSEQ multiplex PCR, and TCRdb's table has in-frame clones only and misses some. The sample consists of around 190,000 clones, about 56% of them appearing once. Trimming at V came to 5 bases and at J to 3 bases, leaving 7 bases not matched to a gene. The germline V gene has CDR1 SGHTA and CDR2 FQGNSA. The CDR3 loop spans 15 amino acids. The sample holds a few counts of this clone. The source material was CD8+ T cells sorted from blood. The V call is TRBV7-2, the J call TRBJ2-7; the match to TRBD1 covers 10 bases. The TCR comes from a human donor in good health. CDR3 residues: CASSPPGQGFYEQYF. CDR3 DNA sequence: TGTGCCAGCAGCCCGCCGGGACAGGGGTTCTACGAGCAGTACTTC.